This T cell receptor beta chain is from a study of cytomegalovirus exposure and HLA in healthy donors. General study points: Several top significant clusters appeared, in a later analysis, to be linked to common viral pathogens. The authors listed 150 or so TCR beta chains as cytomegalovirus-associated.

Both 60 Vbeta primers and 13 Jbeta primers went into the PCR. The method was immunoSEQ multiplex PCR; TCRdb's version includes in-frame clones alone and lacks a portion of them. The table includes 150,000 to 180,000 clones, approximately 80% detected once. Germline V gene lookup returns CDR1 SGHAT and CDR2 FQDESV (reference sequence). Trimming cost V 3 bases and J 4 bases, with 9 bases left between them. This CDR3 has 14 amino acids. About this clone: The antigen remains undetermined.

The sequencing input was PBMCs. This TCR derives from a man under 40 in good health and CMV-seropositive. The chain has TRBV11-1 and TRBJ1-4; no definite D call. The CDR3 sequence is CASSFDTRNEKLFF. CDR3 nucleotide sequence: TGTGCCAGCAGCTTCGACACACGTAATGAAAAACTGTTTTTT.